A selection of T cell receptor beta chains follows, all from one sample in a study of blood T cell repertoires in COVID-19. The table came from immunoSEQ multiplex PCR; TCRdb's copy has only in-frame clones and leaves some out. This sample carries 270,000 or so clones, approximately 89% of them seen once, and the ten largest clones take roughly 4.8%. Sequencing input: peripheral blood. These receptors originate from a woman aged 40 to 50 who had recovered from COVID-19. Both conserved end residues are trimmed from each CDR3. Fields, in order: J gene, V gene, CDR3 protein.

j_call: TRBJ2-5; v_call: TRBV5-4; cdr3_aa: ASSPRLGEGETQY
j_call: TRBJ2-2; v_call: TRBV30; cdr3_aa: AWGRGGNTGELF
j_call: TRBJ2-3; v_call: TRBV5-1; cdr3_aa: ASSLVGRYTDTQY
j_call: TRBJ2-2; v_call: TRBV18; cdr3_aa: ASSPFSGSHTGELF
j_call: TRBJ1-1; v_call: TRBV18; cdr3_aa: ASSRGRLIEAF
j_call: TRBJ2-1; v_call: TRBV11-3; cdr3_aa: ASSRGGWGQF
j_call: TRBJ1-4; v_call: TRBV3-1/TRBV3-2; cdr3_aa: ASSTLGAATGKGTNEKLF
j_call: TRBJ2-2; v_call: TRBV9; cdr3_aa: ASSVRGSGGLAGELF
j_call: TRBJ1-5; v_call: TRBV7-2; cdr3_aa: ASSLSGTGGNQPQH
j_call: TRBJ1-2; v_call: TRBV9; cdr3_aa: ASSAGPDVNYGYT
j_call: TRBJ2-7; v_call: TRBV19; cdr3_aa: ASSILDRAGEQY
j_call: TRBJ1-2; v_call: TRBV7-9; cdr3_aa: ASSLGSWDLRGGYT
j_call: TRBJ2-3; v_call: TRBV7-2; cdr3_aa: ASSSSGGRGTDTQY
j_call: TRBJ1-4; v_call: TRBV5-5; cdr3_aa: ASSLGGATTNEKLF
j_call: TRBJ2-2; v_call: TRBV18; cdr3_aa: ASSQRDSQNTGELF
j_call: TRBJ2-2; v_call: TRBV4-3; cdr3_aa: ASSQEQETGELF
j_call: TRBJ1-2; v_call: TRBV18; cdr3_aa: ASSPGREGSGYT
j_call: TRBJ1-6; v_call: TRBV6-5; cdr3_aa: ASSYSAGTMEPLH
j_call: TRBJ2-7; v_call: TRBV30; cdr3_aa: AWQDWGGGYEQY
j_call: TRBJ2-1; v_call: TRBV4-3; cdr3_aa: ASSQRVAGHYNEQF
j_call: TRBJ2-3; v_call: TRBV19; cdr3_aa: ASRTSGGTDTQY
j_call: TRBJ2-6; v_call: TRBV9; cdr3_aa: ASSVGVSGANVLT
j_call: TRBJ1-2; v_call: TRBV5-5; cdr3_aa: ASSRSITPTGMGFGYT
j_call: TRBJ2-2; v_call: TRBV7-3; cdr3_aa: ASSGGATGELF
j_call: TRBJ2-2; v_call: TRBV19; cdr3_aa: ASSRATGSADTGELF
j_call: TRBJ2-2; v_call: TRBV27; cdr3_aa: ASTEIGGVTGELF
j_call: TRBJ2-1; v_call: TRBV7-7; cdr3_aa: ASSLDATSYNEQF
j_call: TRBJ1-2; v_call: TRBV4-3; cdr3_aa: ASSQDVGRGRVGYT
j_call: TRBJ1-4; v_call: TRBV5-6; cdr3_aa: ASSLGQGTEKLF
j_call: TRBJ2-1; v_call: TRBV2; cdr3_aa: ASSTRQVGVEQF
j_call: TRBJ2-1; v_call: TRBV10-1; cdr3_aa: ASSEASGRNEQF
j_call: TRBJ2-6; v_call: TRBV19; cdr3_aa: ASSATGSSGANVLT
j_call: TRBJ1-4; v_call: TRBV6-4; cdr3_aa: ASSDYRVKEQGATNEKLF
j_call: TRBJ1-3; v_call: TRBV30; cdr3_aa: AWGKIGGNTIY
j_call: TRBJ1-4; v_call: TRBV4-1; cdr3_aa: ASSQEDSSYEKLF
j_call: TRBJ1-4; v_call: TRBV11-2; cdr3_aa: ASSLRFRVLSNEKLF
j_call: TRBJ2-5; v_call: TRBV5-4; cdr3_aa: ASSLAGALGTQY
j_call: TRBJ2-1; v_call: TRBV2; cdr3_aa: ASRPGLASYNEQF
j_call: TRBJ1-1; v_call: TRBV10-3; cdr3_aa: AISARDRNTEAF
j_call: TRBJ1-1; v_call: TRBV2; cdr3_aa: ASNRQGDTEAF